This passage covers 32 T cell receptor beta chains from one sample sequenced in a study of post-analysis software for immune sequencing data. General study points: The five TRBV segments detected at higher frequency in patients than in controls included TRBV5-6, TRBV5-1 and TRBV20-1.

Researchers reported that TCR beta cDNA libraries carried unique molecular identifiers. TCRdb fed the PCR reads into MiXCR, producing one record per CDR3 protein. Here the sample spans hundreds of thousands of distinct CDR3 sequences, 30% being singletons. Their antigens are not known. Source material: blood. All receptors come from a girl aged 5-17 years with multiple sclerosis.

This clonotype was counted only a few times. The chain combines TRBV20-1 with TRBJ2-7, with 7 positions matching TRBD1. In germline, CDR1 is DFQATT, CDR2 SNEGSKA (reference sequence). The junction had 10 bases not matched to a gene; V was cut back by 2 bases and J by 12 bases. This CDR3 has 12 residues. The CDR3 here is CSARRDSPVMYF. The CDR3 DNA reads TGCAGTGCTAGACGGGACAGCCCCGTAATGTACTTC.

This clonotype was counted between two and nine times. This chain links TRBV5-1 with TRBJ1-2; 7 bases align to TRBD1. The CDR3 sequence is 15 residues long. V lost 0 bases, J lost 6 bases, and 8 bases stayed unmatched. Germline CDR1 and CDR2: SGHRS and YFSETQ. The CDR3 loop reads CASSLVRLGTDGYTF. The CDR3 coding sequence is TGCGCCAGCAGCTTGGTCCGACTCGGGACAGATGGCTACACCTTC.

This clonotype was counted between two and nine times. The J gene is TRBJ2-7, the V gene TRBV7-9; weak D call: TRBD2 (5 bases). The V gene's germline CDR1 is SEHNR and CDR2 FQNEAQ (reference sequence). This CDR3 contains 11 residues. Trimming pared 4 bases from V and 7 bases from J, leaving 8 bases between. In DNA, the CDR3 is TGTGCCAGCAGCTCTTGGAGGGAGCAGTACTTC. Translating it yields CASSSWREQYF.

This clonotype turned up a few times. The chain joins TRBV20-1 to TRBJ2-7, with 9 bases aligning to TRBD1. The CDR3 is 14 residues long. Germline V gene data show CDR1 as DFQATT and CDR2 as SNEGSKA (reference sequence). J was trimmed by 4 bases and V by 6 bases; bases with no gene match: 10. DNA for the CDR3: TGCAGTGCGGGGCGGGACAGGGTGTCTTACGAGCAGTACTTC. Its translation: CSAGRDRVSYEQYF.

Many counts were recorded for this clonotype. This rearrangement joins TRBV5-5 to TRBJ2-5; D is perhaps TRBD2 (5 bases). Looked up from germline, CDR1 is SGHKS and CDR2 is YYEKEE (reference sequence). V was cut by 8 bases and J by 1 base, with 12 bases left in between. The CDR3 is 13 residues long. The CDR3 sequence: CARRAPTQETQYF. The CDR3 DNA sequence: TGTGCCAGGAGGGCTCCAACCCAAGAGACCCAGTACTTC.

This clonotype was recorded many times. The chain employs TRBV20-1 and TRBJ2-3, with D possibly being TRBD2 (5 bases). V was cut by 4 bases and J by 2 bases, with 16 bases left in between. The CDR3 sequence is 15 residues long. Germline V gives CDR1 DFQATT, CDR2 SNEGSKA (reference sequence). The CDR3 loop is CSATLTAAVTDTQYF. CDR3 nucleotide sequence: TGCAGTGCTACACTAACAGCGGCAGTCACAGATACGCAGTATTTT.

This clonotype appeared a few times. The V call is TRBV7-8, the J call TRBJ1-5, with TRBD1 matching 7 bases. The junction had 6 bases not matched to a gene; V was cut back by 1 base and J by 6 bases. This CDR3 comprises 15 residues. The germline V gene has CDR1 SGHVS and CDR2 FQNEAQ. The CDR3 bases are TGTGCCAGCAGCTTAGGTACAGGGGCGCCTCAGCCCCAGCATTTT. It specifies CASSLGTGAPQPQHF.

The rearrangement joins TRBV28 to TRBJ2-7; 11 bases fit TRBD2. The V gene's germline CDR1 is MDHEN and CDR2 SYDVKM. With V trimmed by 5 bases and J by 2 bases, 8 bases remained unmatched. This CDR3 region has 16 residues. CDR3: CASSRETSGKPYEQYF. The CDR3 DNA is TGTGCCAGCAGTCGAGAGACTAGCGGGAAGCCCTACGAGCAGTACTTC.

This clonotype has only a few counts. CDR3 in amino acids: CASSPFGWNYGYTF. Here the CDR3 DNA reads TGTGCCAGCTCACCATTCGGGTGGAACTATGGCTACACCTTC. The rearrangement links TRBV18 to TRBJ1-2; D is unresolved. This CDR3 contains 14 residues. V was trimmed by 2 bases and J by 2 bases, leaving 9 bases between them. The V gene's germline CDR1 is KGHSH and CDR2 LQKENI.

The chain employs TRBV7-9 and TRBJ2-1; 7 bases line up with TRBD2. The CDR3 is 14 residues long. Per the germline V gene, CDR1 is SEHNR and CDR2 is FQNEAQ (reference sequence). V lost 4 bases and J lost 8; bases outside the gene matches: 8. CDR3 in amino acids: CASSSAGIRDEQFF. The CDR3, as DNA: TGTGCCAGCAGCTCAGCGGGGATACGGGATGAGCAGTTCTTC.

This clonotype has a handful of counts. The V and J genes are TRBV2 and TRBJ2-1, with D possibly matching TRBD2 (5 bases). V lost 6 bases to trimming and J lost 3 bases, with 9 bases between them. Germline lookup yields CDR1 SNHLY and CDR2 FYNNEI. CDR3 length equals 13 residues. CDR3 residues: CASRYGDYNEQFF. Written as DNA, the CDR3 is TGTGCCAGCAGGTACGGGGACTACAATGAGCAGTTCTTC.

This clonotype has only a few counts. The chain couples TRBV20-1 to TRBJ2-7, with 9 bases lining up with TRBD2. Germline lookup yields CDR1 DFQATT and CDR2 SNEGSKA (reference sequence). The length of the CDR3 is 15 residues. With V trimmed by 3 bases and J by 2 bases, 8 bases remained unmatched. The CDR3 loop is CSASPWTSETYEQYF. CDR3 nucleotide sequence: TGCAGTGCTAGCCCCTGGACTAGCGAGACCTACGAGCAGTACTTC.

This clonotype was seen a few times. This chain joins TRBV20-1 and TRBJ2-5, with 8 bases identical to TRBD2. The CDR3 length is 16 residues. Germline V lookup: CDR1 DFQATT, CDR2 SNEGSKA (reference sequence). Trimming took 2 bases from V and 5 from J; bases not matched to a gene: 13. The CDR3 protein is CSARFAPSGSGETQYF. The CDR3 bases are TGCAGTGCTAGATTTGCCCCAAGCGGGAGCGGGGAGACCCAGTACTTC.

CDR3 coding DNA: TGCGCCAGCAGCTTGGCCGGGGCTTCGTGGGAGACCCAGTACTTC. Protein: CASSLAGASWETQYF. This chain connects TRBV5-1 to TRBJ2-7; the D call may be TRBD1 or TRBD2 (5 bases each). TRBJ2-5 explains the end of the DNA better; the J call may be wrong. Looked up from germline, CDR1 is SGHRS and CDR2 is YFSETQ. The CDR3 loop spans 15 amino acids.

There are a few counts of this clonotype. The rearrangement joins TRBV20-1 to TRBJ2-3, with a possible D match to TRBD1 (5 bases). Per germline, CDR1 DFQATT and CDR2 SNEGSKA (reference sequence). Deletions cut 5 bases from V and 2 bases from J, with 14 bases between. This CDR3 contains 14 residues. The CDR3 coding sequence is TGCAGTGCTGGAGTGGGGCAGAACACAGATACGCAGTATTTT. Residues: CSAGVGQNTDTQYF.

V gene TRBV10-3 combines with J gene TRBJ2-3; D may match TRBD1 or TRBD2 (6 bases each). Looked up from germline, CDR1 is ENHRY and CDR2 is SYGVKD. The V end was cut by 11 bases, the J end by 3 bases, with 15 bases between. The CDR3 runs 13 residues. The CDR3 DNA sequence: TGTGCCGCTTCGGAAGGGGGGACAGATACGCAGTATTTT. Translated, it gives CAASEGGTDTQYF.

This clonotype was recorded a few times. The V call is TRBV5-6, the J call TRBJ2-7; a possible D gene is TRBD2 (5 bases). Germline V lookup: CDR1 SGHDT, CDR2 YYEEEE. This CDR3 is built from 13 residues. V was pared by 4 bases and J by 2 bases, with 10 bases between. For the CDR3, the DNA is TGTGCCAGCAGCACGGTGGAGGCCTACGAGCAGTACTTC. This encodes CASSTVEAYEQYF.

This clonotype has at least ten counts. The chain employs TRBV7-2 and TRBJ2-3; D assignment may be TRBD1 or TRBD2 (5 bases each). V was clipped by 5 bases and J by 1 base, with 13 bases between them. Germline CDR1 SGHTA, CDR2 FQGNSA. This CDR3 comprises 15 residues. In DNA form, the CDR3 reads TGTGCCAGCAGCCCCCCCGGGGCCCGCACAGATACGCAGTATTTT. Its translation is CASSPPGARTDTQYF.

Only a few counts were recorded for this clonotype. The chain joins TRBV15 to TRBJ2-4, with 8 bases identical to TRBD1. The germline gives CDR1 LNHNV, CDR2 YYDKDF (reference sequence). Germline trimming cut 0 bases from V and 4 bases from J; bases unmatched to any gene: 5. The CDR3 runs to 16 residues. CDR3 sequence: CATSREARGRKNIQYF. The DNA of the CDR3 is TGTGCCACCAGCAGAGAGGCCAGGGGGCGAAAAAACATTCAGTACTTC.

In this sample, this clonotype turned up a few times. V gene TRBV12-3 or TRBV12-4 combines with J gene TRBJ1-5; weak D call: TRBD1 (5 bases). Trimming pared 2 bases from V and 7 bases from J, leaving 12 bases between. This CDR3 is built from 14 residues. CDR3 amino acids: CASSLLAGTQPQHF. CDR3 nucleotide sequence: TGTGCCAGCAGTTTATTGGCAGGGACGCAGCCCCAGCATTTT.

This CDR3 is CSVPGPRGEQYF. DNA for the CDR3: TGCAGCGTGCCGGGGCCCCGGGGCGAGCAGTACTTC. The V gene is TRBV29-1, the J gene TRBJ2-5, with D perhaps matching TRBD1 or TRBD2 (5 bases each). The DNA end favors TRBJ2-7, so the J call may be wrong. Per the germline V gene, CDR1 is SQVTM and CDR2 is ANQGSEA. The CDR3 consists of 12 residues.

The chain has TRBV7-6 and TRBJ2-6, with a tentative D call TRBD1 (6 bases). The CDR3 contains 17 residues. Germline-derived CDR1 and CDR2 are SGHVS and FNYEAQ. With 3 bases removed from V and 0 bases from J, the gap between germline ends came to 12 bases. The CDR3 DNA reads as TGTGCCAGCAGCTTCGGGACACTAAACTCTGGGGCCAACGTCCTGACTTTC. This gives the protein CASSFGTLNSGANVLTF.

Here the CDR3 reads CASSYRYGGEETQYF. CDR3 sequence (DNA): TGTGCCAGCAGCTATAGATACGGGGGGGAAGAGACCCAGTACTTC. The J gene is TRBJ2-5, the V gene TRBV11-2; 8 bases match TRBD2. Germline loops: CDR1 SGHAT, CDR2 FQNNGV. CDR3 length: 15 amino acids. V lost 4 bases and J lost 3; bases outside the gene matches: 7.

Only a few counts were recorded for this clonotype. The chain combines TRBV20-1 with TRBJ2-1, with D tentatively TRBD2 (5 bases). CDR1 is DFQATT, CDR2 SNEGSKA, per germline (reference sequence). V was trimmed by 0 bases and J by 4 bases, leaving 10 bases between them. There are 14 residues in the CDR3. The CDR3 protein is CSARDQGGYNEQFF. The CDR3 DNA is TGCAGTGCTAGAGATCAAGGCGGGTACAATGAGCAGTTCTTC.

The CDR3 sequence: CSARRLAGFAETQYF. The CDR3 region has the DNA TGCAGTGCCCGGAGACTAGCGGGGTTTGCAGAGACCCAGTACTTC. V is TRBV20-1 and J is TRBJ2-4, with 11 bases matching TRBD2. Gene TRBJ2-5 matches the end of the DNA better, so the J call may be wrong. CDR1 and CDR2 (germline): DFQATT, SNEGSKA (reference sequence). This CDR3 has 15 residues.

The chain carries TRBV20-1 and TRBJ1-3; D is uncertain. V lost 5 bases and J lost 8, with 10 bases in between. The CDR3 loop spans 11 amino acids. CDR1 and CDR2 from the germline V gene are DFQATT and SNEGSKA (reference sequence). The CDR3 region is CSAPEEDTIYF. DNA of the CDR3: TGCAGTGCTCCTGAGGAGGACACCATATATTTT.

This chain uses TRBV3-1 with TRBJ2-3; D is unclear. CDR1 LGHDT and CDR2 YNNKEL come from the germline V gene (reference sequence). V dropped 4 bases and J dropped 4 bases, with 9 bases sitting between them. This CDR3 comprises 13 residues. The CDR3 DNA reads TGTGCCAGCAGCCCCAGTTGGGCAGATACGCAGTATTTT. This encodes CASSPSWADTQYF.

Comment on this clonotype: The junction departs from germline at one end; a sequencing error may be responsible. Written as DNA, the CDR3 is TGTGCCTGCAGCTTACAGGGACCCTACGAGCAGTACTTC. The encoded protein is CACSLQGPYEQYF. The V call is TRBV7-2, the J call TRBJ2-7; D is possibly TRBD1 (6 bases). This CDR3 spans 13 amino acids. The V gene's germline CDR1 is SGHTA and CDR2 FQGNSA.

The rearrangement joins TRBV24-1 to TRBJ1-2; 8 nucleotides match TRBD1. The CDR3 has 13 amino acids. Germline CDR1 is KGHDR and CDR2 is SFDVKD. Trimming removed 3 bases from V and 10 bases from J; junction bases left unmatched: 6. The CDR3 spells CATSDPGQVFYTF. The CDR3 region has the DNA TGTGCCACCAGTGATCCGGGACAGGTCTTCTACACCTTC.

In this sample, this clonotype turned up a few times. This chain connects TRBV28 to TRBJ2-5; D may be TRBD1 (6 bases). The germline V gene encodes CDR1 MDHEN and CDR2 SYDVKM. The CDR3 totals 16 residues. V gave up 3 bases and J gave up 2 bases, with 16 bases separating them. CDR3 region: CASSLELGAPQETQYF. Here the CDR3 DNA reads TGTGCCAGCAGTTTGGAATTGGGGGCCCCACAAGAGACCCAGTACTTC.

This clonotype was counted only a few times. V gene TRBV5-1 combines with J gene TRBJ2-1, with 15 nucleotides matching TRBD2. CDR1 SGHRS and CDR2 YFSETQ come from the germline V gene. With 3 bases clipped from V and 9 bases from J, the junction kept 7 bases outside the gene matches. This CDR3 has 16 amino acids. CDR3 coding DNA: TGCGCCAGCAGCTCTCCGGGACTAGCGGGAGGTGGTGAGCAGTTCTTC. Translating it yields CASSSPGLAGGGEQFF.

This clonotype was counted ten times or more. The rearrangement joins TRBV27 to TRBJ2-1; D is perhaps TRBD2 (7 bases). This CDR3 is built from 15 residues. Trimming took 6 bases from V and 6 from J, leaving 18 bases between them. CDR1 is MNHEY and CDR2 is SMNVEV in the germline V gene (reference sequence). The CDR3 sequence is CASSLRGGGPNEQFF. The CDR3 nucleotides are TGTGCCAGCAGCCTTCGAGGGGGAGGGCCCAATGAGCAGTTCTTC.